This is a list of T cell receptor beta chains from one sample in a study of T cells in Graves' hyperthyroidism and ophthalmopathy. MiXCR was run by TCRdb on the multiplex PCR reads, yielding one entry per CDR3 protein. The sample lists 530,000 or so distinct CDR3 sequences, more than 45% occurring once. Sequenced sample: peripheral blood or thyroid tissue (not recorded which). These receptor sequences come from a woman aged 18-29 years with Graves' hyperthyroidism. Both conserved end residues are part of each CDR3. The order of the fields is V gene, clone size, CDR3 length, D gene, J gene, CDR3 protein, CDR3 DNA. D genes are given only for firm matches. Only some rows state a clone size, as once, few, many or a class for expanded clones.

TRBV6-1,few,14,-,TRBJ1-3,CASSEFKHRDTIYF,TGTGCCAGCAGTGAGTTTAAACACCGGGACACCATATATTTT
TRBV7-3,-,14,TRBD1,TRBJ1-2,CASSPTGQGSGYTF,TGTGCCAGCAGCCCTACGGGACAGGGGTCTGGCTACACCTTC
TRBV12-3/TRBV12-4,many,14,TRBD2,TRBJ2-7,CASSFSGGPYEQYF,TGTGCCAGCAGTTTTTCGGGGGGTCCCTACGAGCAGTACTTC
TRBV19,many,13,-,TRBJ1-2,CASSTRANYGYTF,TGTGCCAGCTCGACTAGGGCTAACTATGGCTACACCTTC
TRBV5-1,-,15,TRBD1,TRBJ1-6,CASSFVGQDGSPLHF,TGCGCCAGCAGCTTCGTGGGACAGGACGGGTCACCCCTCCACTTT
TRBV9,-,16,-,TRBJ1-5,CASSVETGHSNQPQHF,TGTGCCAGCAGCGTAGAAACAGGGCATAGCAATCAGCCCCAGCATTTT
TRBV12-3/TRBV12-4,few,14,-,TRBJ1-2,CASSLAGGPYGYTF,TGTGCCAGCAGTTTAGCGGGGGGCCCCTATGGCTACACCTTC
TRBV7-2,many,16,TRBD1,TRBJ1-3,CASSQWGQHSGNTIYF,TGTGCCAGCAGCCAGTGGGGACAGCACTCTGGAAACACCATATATTTT
TRBV29-1,many,11,-,TRBJ1-1,CTSGGPTEAFF,TGCACGTCAGGAGGGCCCACTGAAGCTTTCTTT
TRBV29-1,-,13,-,TRBJ1-2,CSVGRRGDYGYTF,TGCAGCGTTGGTAGGAGGGGTGACTATGGCTACACCTTC
TRBV7-6,-,13,-,TRBJ1-2,CASSSGRVGGYTF,TGTGCCAGCAGCTCTGGGAGGGTAGGGGGCTACACCTTC
TRBV12-3/TRBV12-4,-,13,-,TRBJ1-1,CASRPPGAARAFF,TGTGCCAGCAGGCCTCCCGGGGCGGCGAGGGCTTTCTTT
TRBV29-1,-,10,-,TRBJ1-2,CSVGVYGYTF,TGCAGCGTTGGGGTCTATGGCTACACCTTC
TRBV20-1,many,13,-,TRBJ1-5,CSARGAYNQPQHF,TGCAGTGCTAGAGGCGCATACAATCAGCCCCAGCATTTT
TRBV6-4,many,14,-,TRBJ2-2,CASSDSQDTGELFF,TGTGCCAGCAGTGACTCGCAGGACACCGGGGAGCTGTTTTTT
TRBV2,-,14,-,TRBJ1-1,CASKGWRINTEAFF,TGTGCCAGCAAGGGGTGGCGGATTAACACTGAAGCTTTCTTT
TRBV7-9,-,9,-,TRBJ1-2,CASSSSYTF,TGTGCCAGCAGCTCCAGCTACACCTTC
TRBV10-3,-,15,-,TRBJ2-1,CAISERASSYNEQFF,TGTGCCATCAGTGAGAGGGCTAGCTCCTACAATGAGCAGTTCTTC
TRBV7-2,-,18,TRBD1,TRBJ2-6,CASSFGTGEIAGANVLTF,TGTGCCAGCAGCTTCGGGACAGGGGAAATCGCTGGGGCCAACGTCCTGACTTTC
TRBV14,-,13,-,TRBJ2-6,CASSQQGANVLTF,TGTGCCAGCAGCCAGCAGGGGGCCAACGTCCTGACTTTC
TRBV19,few,12,-,TRBJ2-7,CASSMDDNEQYF,TGTGCCAGTAGTATGGACGACAACGAGCAGTACTTC
TRBV19,many,14,-,TRBJ2-7,CASSIMGSSYEQYF,TGTGCCAGTAGTATCATGGGGTCCTCCTACGAGCAGTACTTC
TRBV7-2,-,13,TRBD2,TRBJ2-7,CASSYTTSGIQYF,TGTGCCAGCAGCTACACTACTAGCGGTATTCAGTACTTC
TRBV11-2,many,14,TRBD1,TRBJ2-7,CASSPGQLAYEQYF,TGTGCCAGCAGCCCGGGACAGTTAGCCTACGAGCAGTACTTC
TRBV12-3/TRBV12-4,many,11,-,TRBJ1-2,CASIRNYGYTF,TGTGCCAGCATTCGGAACTATGGCTACACCTTC
TRBV7-2,-,16,TRBD2,TRBJ2-1,CASSLRGTSGNNEQFF,TGTGCCAGCAGCCTTCGCGGGACTAGCGGGAATAATGAGCAGTTCTTC
TRBV9,many,12,TRBD1,TRBJ2-2,CASSGQGGELFF,TGTGCCAGCAGCGGACAGGGGGGGGAGCTGTTTTTT
TRBV13,few,12,-,TRBJ2-5,CASSSAGETQYF,TGTGCCAGCAGCTCTGCGGGTGAGACCCAGTACTTC
TRBV7-8,many,16,-,TRBJ1-2,CASSLEAFDTADGYTF,TGTGCCAGCAGCTTAGAGGCATTTGACACCGCGGACGGCTACACCTTC
TRBV20-1,few,12,-,TRBJ2-3,CSASIPTDTQYF,TGCAGTGCTAGTATACCCACAGATACGCAGTATTTT
TRBV7-3,-,15,-,TRBJ2-2,CARVQPGTNTGELFF,TGTGCTCGAGTACAACCCGGCACGAACACCGGGGAGCTGTTTTTT
TRBV24-1,-,15,-,TRBJ2-5,CATSDPTRGEKTQYF,TGTGCCACCAGTGACCCAACTAGGGGGGAAAAGACCCAGTACTTC
TRBV5-5,many,15,TRBD1,TRBJ2-5,CASSSDRDGLGTQYF,TGTGCCAGCAGCTCGGACAGGGACGGGTTGGGGACCCAGTACTTC
TRBV29-1,once,13,TRBD1,TRBJ1-1,CSATGQTNTEAFF,TGCAGCGCGACGGGACAGACTAACACTGAAGCTTTCTTT
TRBV15,once,8,-,TRBJ2-6,CATSRDAF,TGTGCCACCAGCAGAGACGCTTTC
TRBV20-1,many,12,-,TRBJ1-2,CSPLKELYGYTF,TGCAGCCCCCTCAAGGAGCTGTATGGCTACACCTTC
TRBV7-9,many,13,TRBD1,TRBJ1-1,CASMRGQGTEAFF,TGTGCCAGCATGAGGGGGCAGGGCACTGAAGCTTTCTTT
TRBV5-4,-,15,TRBD1,TRBJ1-2,CASGQGQGYSHGYTF,TGTGCCAGCGGACAGGGACAGGGTTATTCGCATGGCTACACCTTC
TRBV29-1,-,12,TRBD1,TRBJ1-4,CSVGTGDEKLFF,TGCAGCGTTGGGACAGGGGATGAAAAACTGTTTTTT
TRBV20-1,-,13,-,TRBJ2-7,CSASVQEAHERYF,TGCAGTGCTAGTGTACAGGAGGCACACGAGCGGTACTTC
TRBV10-3,-,17,TRBD2,TRBJ2-5,CAISDGSSGNGRGTQYF,TGTGCCATCAGTGACGGGTCTAGCGGGAACGGCCGGGGGACCCAGTACTTC
TRBV29-1,few,11,-,TRBJ1-2,CSLTANYGYTF,TGCAGCCTGACAGCTAACTATGGCTACACCTTC
TRBV2,-,16,TRBD1,TRBJ1-6,CASTESTTGEDSPLHF,TGTGCCAGCACCGAATCCACGACAGGGGAGGACTCACCCCTCCACTTT
TRBV5-1,-,16,-,TRBJ1-3,CASSLAGPSSKNTKYF,TGCGCCAGCAGCTTGGCCGGGCCGAGCTCTAAAAACACCAAATATTTT
TRBV7-9,few,15,-,TRBJ2-7,CASSLLGGDPYEQYF,TGTGCCAGCAGCTTACTAGGAGGGGACCCCTACGAGCAGTACTTC
TRBV29-1,-,13,TRBD1,TRBJ2-5,CSVDRAPQETQYF,TGCAGCGTCGACAGGGCGCCTCAAGAGACCCAGTACTTC
TRBV19,many,16,TRBD1,TRBJ1-2,CASSTPTGWDNYGYTF,TGTGCCAGTAGTACCCCGACAGGGTGGGATAACTATGGCTACACCTTC
TRBV29-1,-,13,-,TRBJ2-7,CSVMAGASYEQYF,TGCAGCGTTATGGCAGGGGCCTCCTACGAGCAGTACTTC
TRBV7-2,many,12,-,TRBJ1-1,CASSSQGIEAFF,TGTGCCAGCAGCTCTCAGGGAATTGAAGCTTTCTTT
TRBV7-2,few,15,-,TRBJ2-5,CASSSFSRLGETQYF,TGTGCCAGCAGCTCCTTTTCCCGGTTGGGAGAGACCCAGTACTTC
TRBV2,many,14,TRBD1,TRBJ1-2,CASTTDRGDYGYTF,TGTGCCAGCACCACGGACAGGGGGGACTATGGCTACACCTTC
TRBV10-1,-,16,-,TRBJ2-1,CASSGSGGGAGNEQFF,TGCGCCAGCAGTGGCTCAGGCGGAGGGGCAGGAAATGAGCAGTTCTTC
TRBV7-2,many,15,TRBD2,TRBJ2-7,CASSPGLAGPYEQYF,TGTGCCAGCAGCCCGGGACTAGCGGGACCCTACGAGCAGTACTTC
TRBV7-9,many,15,TRBD1,TRBJ2-5,CASTPRDRVQETQYF,TGTGCCAGCACCCCCCGGGACAGGGTACAAGAGACCCAGTACTTC
TRBV5-1,many,14,-,TRBJ2-5,CASSPGRGQETQYF,TGCGCCAGCAGCCCCGGGAGGGGGCAGGAGACCCAGTACTTC
TRBV15,-,15,-,TRBJ1-2,CATSNPLPGTKGYTF,TGTGCCACCAGCAATCCTCTTCCCGGGACGAAGGGCTACACCTTC
TRBV27,few,15,-,TRBJ2-7,CASSFSVALDYEQYF,TGTGCCAGCAGTTTTTCTGTAGCGCTGGACTACGAGCAGTACTTC
TRBV6-5,few,16,-,TRBJ2-5,CASRPSRTRFTETQYF,TGTGCCAGCAGACCCAGCAGGACCAGGTTTACGGAGACCCAGTACTTC
TRBV19,many,14,-,TRBJ2-2,CASSTPLANGELFF,TGTGCCAGTAGTACGCCGCTAGCCAACGGGGAGCTGTTTTTT